This T cell receptor beta chain was sequenced for a study of blood T cell repertoires in COVID-19. The germline V gene encodes CDR1 SNHLY and CDR2 FYNNEI. The CDR3 runs 11 residues. The V gene lost 8 bases and the J gene lost 5 bases, with 8 bases spanning the gap. The method was immunoSEQ multiplex PCR; TCRdb's version includes in-frame clones alone and lacks a portion of them. The data contain approximately 16,000 clones, approximately 88% of them singletons. The clonotype was recovered from a woman in her seventies in a cohort sampled during active or convalescent COVID-19. Sequencing was performed on peripheral blood. The V call is TRBV2, the J call TRBJ2-3, with D possibly matching TRBD1 (6 bases). In DNA form, the CDR3 reads TGTGCCAGCGGGACAAAAGATACGCAGTATTTT. Amino acid sequence: CASGTKDTQYF. Supplemented by reference TRBV2 and TRBJ2-3, the full variable domain reads EPEVTQTPSHQVTQMGQEVILRCVPISNHLYFYWYRQILGQKVEFLVSFYNNEISEKSEIFDDQFSVERPDGSNFTLKIRSTKLEDSAMYFCASGTKDTQYFGPGTRLTVL.